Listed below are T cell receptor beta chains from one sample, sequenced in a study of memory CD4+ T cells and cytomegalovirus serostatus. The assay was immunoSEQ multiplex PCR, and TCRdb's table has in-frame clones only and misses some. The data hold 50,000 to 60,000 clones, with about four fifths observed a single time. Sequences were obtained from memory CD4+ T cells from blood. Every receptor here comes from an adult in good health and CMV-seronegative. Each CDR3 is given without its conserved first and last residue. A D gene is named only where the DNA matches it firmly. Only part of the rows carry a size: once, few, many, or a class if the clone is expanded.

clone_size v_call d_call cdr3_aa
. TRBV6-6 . ASSLSRENIQY
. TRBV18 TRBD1 ASSLATRPGGWYEQY
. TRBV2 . ASAGFSGNTIY
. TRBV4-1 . ASSQVAGNSGNTIY
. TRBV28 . ASRESNRANQPQH
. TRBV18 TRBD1 ASSSGQVGQY
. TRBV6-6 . ASSWTGLNQPQH
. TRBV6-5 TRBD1 ASSYSPGQGRAF
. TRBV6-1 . ASTRDYGYT
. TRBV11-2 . ASSHREGGYT
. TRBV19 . ASSLGQFRNQPQH
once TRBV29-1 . SYTDPGTEAF
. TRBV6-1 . ASSVLDSNQPQH
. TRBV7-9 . ASSWKPNTEAF
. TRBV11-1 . ASSPRQPQETQY
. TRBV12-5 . ASGLVQGGSSYNEQF
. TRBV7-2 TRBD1 ASSLTGTGVGQPQH
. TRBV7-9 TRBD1 ASSFGTATDTQY
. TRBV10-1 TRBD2 ASSDLGLSVIGTSGGSTQY
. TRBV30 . AWSEGPSEAF
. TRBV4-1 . ASSHPGSSKNIQY
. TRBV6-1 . ASRYLNTIY
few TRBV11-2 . ASSKGGWTEAF
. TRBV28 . ASSPGAGTGELF
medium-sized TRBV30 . AWSVGGLTEAF
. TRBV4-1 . ASSPGALGNEQF
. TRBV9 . ASSLEGRANYGYT
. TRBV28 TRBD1 ASSFRGHNQPQH
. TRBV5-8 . ASSLMGAYNEQF
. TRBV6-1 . ASSDAPGQSYGYT
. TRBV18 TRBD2 ASSPSGGLDYEQY
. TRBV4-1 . ASSQGQRGGYT
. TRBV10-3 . AISESSLGSEQY
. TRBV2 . ASEGSYEQY
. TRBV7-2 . ASSLRAGQGAQY
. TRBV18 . ASSPTQDVRYGYT
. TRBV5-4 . ASSLAGELNYGYT
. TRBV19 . ASRNHENSLNQPQH
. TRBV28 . ASTAGELNGYT
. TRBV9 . ASSAQHGNTEAF
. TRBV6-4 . ASSDRSYNSPLH
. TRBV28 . ASTTATGSYGYT
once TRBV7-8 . ASSLETSSGNTIY
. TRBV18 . ASSLGADEQY
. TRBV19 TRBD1 ASTVQGAGAGELF
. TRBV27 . ASSFSGDGNQPQH